Here is one T cell receptor (beta chain) with its context. Its antigen is as yet unknown. The J segment lost 5 bases and the V segment lost 6 bases, leaving 6 bases of the junction unmatched. The CDR3 covers 14 residues. Germline CDR1 reads LNHDA; CDR2 reads SQIVND (reference sequence). This entry comes from a study of shared clonotypes between healthy human individuals. Overall study findings and caveats: Naive subsets, compared against memory subsets, generally had larger estimated richness values. It was anticipated that sequencing depth would influence how many clonotypes donors shared. A handful of donors had around 5% of their naive CD4 clonotypes in common.

The repertoire was sequenced with immunoSEQ multiplex PCR; TCRdb's copy has only in-frame clones and lacks some. The sample records hundreds of thousands of clones, about 74% being singletons. The chain employs TRBV19 and TRBJ2-5; 10 bases line up with TRBD2. The sequenced sample consisted of memory CD4+ T cells sorted from blood. The subset was: CD45RA-negative fraction. The receptor's source is a woman between 25 and 40 years old in good health. The CDR3 loop is CASSASGSLETQYF. CDR3 bases: TGTGCCAGTAGCGCTAGCGGGAGTCTGGAGACCCAGTACTTC.